In this sample, the clone carrying this T cell receptor beta chain turned up a few times. The antigen is unknown. One end of the junction is discordant with germline, which a read error may explain. The germline CDR1 and CDR2 sequences are SNHLY and FYNNEI. This CDR3 region has 11 residues. This entry belongs to a study of beta chain features in type 1 diabetes. As every portion of the isolated RNA was reverse transcribed, the sequencing read expressed TCRB transcripts. Only in-frame clones appear in the TCRdb table, and some are missing; sequencing was by immunoSEQ multiplex PCR. The table includes about 270,000 clones, roughly an eighth detected once. Study-wide findings and caveats: Significant though moderate, a shortening of TCRB CDR3s appeared in all four CD4+ subsets of Type 1 diabetes patients.

The chain uses TRBV2 and TRBJ2-7, with TRBD2 as a possible D gene (5 bases). Specimen: naive CD4+ T cells from blood. The origin of this receptor is a man aged 30 to 45 with type 1 diabetes. CDR3 residues: CASSEAGLRNF. In DNA form, the CDR3 reads TGTGCCAGCAGTGAAGCAGGACTCAGGAACTTC.